This T cell receptor beta chain stems from a study of T cell changes during pregnancy in multiple sclerosis (dated by TCRdb to about 2019). With regard to the full study: The study examined how the T cell repertoire changed over the course of pregnancy in women with multiple sclerosis.

A distance of 8 bases separates the germline ends of V and J, which lose 1 base and 8 bases respectively. The germline V gene (reference sequence) sets CDR1 to SEHNR and CDR2 to FQNEAQ. The cysteine opens and the phenylalanine closes a CDR3 of 12 amino acids. The sequence is cut down to CDR3 DNA, 36 bases in frame from base 1. This clone was seen a single time. Its antigen remains undetermined. No much larger clone exists at a distance of one base, and base qualities are not known. The library came from the immunoSEQ multiplex PCR assay. TCRdb limited this immuneACCESS table to in-frame rearrangements with V and J called. A share of clones is missing; checked studies link under half to unresolved V genes, and the rest is unexplained. The sample table holds about 76,000 clones, of which roughly 93% were seen once. Of the sample, approximately 2.5% falls within the top ten clones.

The V and J segments used are TRBV7-9 and TRBJ1-2, with the D segment identity uncertain. This clonotype originated in a female donor with multiple sclerosis, enrolled in a pregnancy study. This specimen was peripheral blood, taken in the second trimester of pregnancy. In nucleotide form, the sequence is TGTGCCAGCAGCTTAGGCTTAGCGGGCTACACCTTC. Its product reads: CASSLGLAGYTF. The full variable domain, with segments outside the CDR3 supplied by the reference TRBV7-9 and TRBJ1-2 proteins, appears as DTGVSQNPRHKITKRGQNVTFRCDPISEHNRLYWYRQTLGQGPEFLTYFQNEAQLEKSRLLSDRFSAERPKGSFSTLEIQRTEQGDSAMYLCASSLGLAGYTFGSGTRLTVV.